The rows below give T cell receptor beta chains drawn from one sample of a study of response to subunit inactivated influenza vaccine. TCRdb redid the calling of the RT-PCR reads with MiXCR, one entry per CDR3 protein. The sample includes approximately 730,000 distinct CDR3 sequences, about 15% of them seen just once. The specimen was PBMCs from blood, collected 14 to 15 days before vaccination. The receptors shown here come from a middle-aged man who received an inactivated influenza vaccine. Each CDR3 is given with its conserved first and last residue. The order of the fields is J gene, clone size, CDR3 length, D gene, V gene, CDR3 DNA, CDR3 protein. A D gene is named only where the DNA matches it firmly. Some rows mark clone size as missing; the rest say once, few, many or name a class of expanded clone.

j_gene: TRBJ2-5
abundance: few
len: 12
d_gene: -
v_gene: TRBV29-1
CDR3nt: TGCAGCATAAGACAGTCACAAGAGACCCAGTACTTC
CDR3aa: CSIRQSQETQYF

j_gene: TRBJ1-2
abundance: many
len: 14
d_gene: -
v_gene: TRBV12-3/TRBV12-4
CDR3nt: TGTGCCAGCAGGTCGGACGGGAGTTCATATGGCTACACCTTC
CDR3aa: CASRSDGSSYGYTF

j_gene: TRBJ2-3
abundance: -
len: 13
d_gene: -
v_gene: TRBV29-1
CDR3nt: TGCAGCGTCGACCGGAGGGTCACAGATACGCAGTATTTT
CDR3aa: CSVDRRVTDTQYF

j_gene: TRBJ2-1
abundance: many
len: 14
d_gene: TRBD1
v_gene: TRBV7-2
CDR3nt: TGTGCCAGCAGCTTTGGGACAGGGTACAATGAGCAGTTCTTC
CDR3aa: CASSFGTGYNEQFF

j_gene: TRBJ2-1
abundance: few
len: 16
d_gene: TRBD2
v_gene: TRBV11-2
CDR3nt: TGTGCCAGCAGCTTAGCACGTGGGAGGGCCTACAATGAGCAGTTCTTC
CDR3aa: CASSLARGRAYNEQFF

j_gene: TRBJ1-6
abundance: -
len: 16
d_gene: -
v_gene: TRBV18
CDR3nt: TGTGCCAGCTCACCACAGGGACAAGCTTATAATTCACCCCTCCACTTT
CDR3aa: CASSPQGQAYNSPLHF

j_gene: TRBJ2-2
abundance: few
len: 16
d_gene: TRBD2
v_gene: TRBV11-2
CDR3nt: TGTGCCAGCAGCTTAGATCGACTAGCAAACACCGGGGAGCTGTTTTTT
CDR3aa: CASSLDRLANTGELFF

j_gene: TRBJ1-1
abundance: few
len: 11
d_gene: -
v_gene: TRBV2
CDR3nt: TGTGCCAGCGTTAGACAGTTTGAAGCTTTCTTT
CDR3aa: CASVRQFEAFF

j_gene: TRBJ2-2
abundance: many
len: 19
d_gene: TRBD1
v_gene: TRBV12-3/TRBV12-4
CDR3nt: TGTGCCAGCAGGGCCGGGACAGGAAATGTTGCCAGAAACACCGGGGAGCTGTTTTTT
CDR3aa: CASRAGTGNVARNTGELFF

j_gene: TRBJ2-1
abundance: -
len: 14
d_gene: -
v_gene: TRBV24-1
CDR3nt: TGTGCCACGTCCCCCGGGCAATCCTACAATGAGCAGTTCTTC
CDR3aa: CATSPGQSYNEQFF

j_gene: TRBJ2-1
abundance: few
len: 18
d_gene: -
v_gene: TRBV9
CDR3nt: TGTGCCAGCAGCACCCGGGACACGGTCCTCTTTGGTGACAATGAGCAGTTCTTC
CDR3aa: CASSTRDTVLFGDNEQFF

j_gene: TRBJ1-2
abundance: few
len: 13
d_gene: -
v_gene: TRBV20-1
CDR3nt: TGCAGTGCAAGCCCCGACAGGTACTATGGCTACACCTTC
CDR3aa: CSASPDRYYGYTF

j_gene: TRBJ2-7
abundance: -
len: 16
d_gene: TRBD2
v_gene: TRBV10-3
CDR3nt: TGTGCCATCAGGCCAGGACTAGCGGGGGATTCCTACGAGCAGTACTTC
CDR3aa: CAIRPGLAGDSYEQYF

j_gene: TRBJ1-5
abundance: -
len: 15
d_gene: -
v_gene: TRBV20-1
CDR3nt: TGCAGTGCTAGTCCTCCCGGGGCCAGCAATCAGCCCCAGCATTTT
CDR3aa: CSASPPGASNQPQHF

j_gene: TRBJ2-7
abundance: few
len: 14
d_gene: -
v_gene: TRBV29-1
CDR3nt: TGCAGCGTTGAAGATTCGACCCATCCCTACGAGCAGTACTTC
CDR3aa: CSVEDSTHPYEQYF

j_gene: TRBJ1-2
abundance: many
len: 14
d_gene: -
v_gene: TRBV5-1
CDR3nt: TGCGCCAGCAGCGAGGGAATATCTAACTATGGCTACACCTTC
CDR3aa: CASSEGISNYGYTF

j_gene: TRBJ2-1
abundance: few
len: 15
d_gene: TRBD2
v_gene: TRBV19
CDR3nt: TGTGCCAGTTCTATTAGCGGGACCCGATACAATGAGCAGTTCTTC
CDR3aa: CASSISGTRYNEQFF

j_gene: TRBJ2-6
abundance: -
len: 16
d_gene: TRBD1
v_gene: TRBV5-6
CDR3nt: TGTGCCAGCAGCCTGGACAGGGGGGCTGGGGCCAACGTCCTGACTTTC
CDR3aa: CASSLDRGAGANVLTF

j_gene: TRBJ2-5
abundance: few
len: 14
d_gene: TRBD2
v_gene: TRBV2
CDR3nt: TGTGCCAGCAGTGATCAGCGGGGGAGGGAGACCCAGTACTTC
CDR3aa: CASSDQRGRETQYF

j_gene: TRBJ2-7
abundance: -
len: 16
d_gene: -
v_gene: TRBV6-2/TRBV6-3
CDR3nt: TGTGCCAGCAGTCCCGGCAGGGCAGAAACAAGCTACGAGCAGTACTTC
CDR3aa: CASSPGRAETSYEQYF

j_gene: TRBJ2-5
abundance: -
len: 16
d_gene: TRBD2
v_gene: TRBV11-2
CDR3nt: TGTGCCAGCAGCCCCCTAGCGGGGGCCTACCAAGAGACCCAGTACTTC
CDR3aa: CASSPLAGAYQETQYF

j_gene: TRBJ2-5
abundance: few
len: 15
d_gene: TRBD1
v_gene: TRBV20-1
CDR3nt: TGCAGTGCTAGAGCGTTGCGACAGGGTTTGGAGACCCAGTACTTC
CDR3aa: CSARALRQGLETQYF

j_gene: TRBJ2-1
abundance: -
len: 15
d_gene: -
v_gene: TRBV5-1
CDR3nt: TGCGCCAGCGGAAGGGGGGGTCGTTTTTACAATGAGCAGTTCTTC
CDR3aa: CASGRGGRFYNEQFF

j_gene: TRBJ2-1
abundance: many
len: 14
d_gene: -
v_gene: TRBV12-3/TRBV12-4
CDR3nt: TGTGCCAGCCGCTACTCGGCGGGCCCCAATGAGCAGTTCTTC
CDR3aa: CASRYSAGPNEQFF

j_gene: TRBJ2-3
abundance: -
len: 16
d_gene: TRBD1
v_gene: TRBV6-2/TRBV6-3
CDR3nt: TGTGCCAGCAGTTACTCGGCAGGGGGCCTTGGAGATACGCAGTATTTT
CDR3aa: CASSYSAGGLGDTQYF

j_gene: TRBJ2-5
abundance: few
len: 16
d_gene: TRBD1
v_gene: TRBV5-6
CDR3nt: TGTGCCAGCAGCAACAGACAGGGATTCCCAAGAGAGACCCAGTACTTC
CDR3aa: CASSNRQGFPRETQYF

j_gene: TRBJ2-7
abundance: -
len: 16
d_gene: -
v_gene: TRBV5-4
CDR3nt: TGTGCCAGCAGCTTGGATCGGGCTTCGACGACCTACGAGCAGTACTTC
CDR3aa: CASSLDRASTTYEQYF

j_gene: TRBJ2-5
abundance: -
len: 16
d_gene: -
v_gene: TRBV20-1
CDR3nt: TGCAGTGCTAGAGGGCCTAACCCCGGGGCGGGAGAGACCCAGTACTTC
CDR3aa: CSARGPNPGAGETQYF

j_gene: TRBJ1-6
abundance: -
len: 17
d_gene: -
v_gene: TRBV5-1
CDR3nt: TGCGCCAGCAGCCTTTTCGCGCAGGGAGCCTATAATTCACCCCTCCACTTT
CDR3aa: CASSLFAQGAYNSPLHF

j_gene: TRBJ2-3
abundance: -
len: 16
d_gene: TRBD2
v_gene: TRBV6-4
CDR3nt: TGTGCCAGCAGGACCCGTGGAGGGAGGGGCACAGATACGCAGTATTTT
CDR3aa: CASRTRGGRGTDTQYF

j_gene: TRBJ2-4
abundance: -
len: 17
d_gene: TRBD1
v_gene: TRBV7-8
CDR3nt: TGTGCCAGCAGCTTAGGGTCGACAGGGGTGTCCAAAAACATTCAGTACTTC
CDR3aa: CASSLGSTGVSKNIQYF

j_gene: TRBJ2-7
abundance: few
len: 12
d_gene: -
v_gene: TRBV7-2
CDR3nt: TGTGCCAGCACCCCGGGCGGTTACGAGCAGTACTTC
CDR3aa: CASTPGGYEQYF

j_gene: TRBJ2-5
abundance: -
len: 14
d_gene: -
v_gene: TRBV7-2
CDR3nt: TGTGCCAGCAGCTTAGTTCAGGGACCAGAGACCCAGTACTTC
CDR3aa: CASSLVQGPETQYF

j_gene: TRBJ1-1
abundance: -
len: 16
d_gene: -
v_gene: TRBV7-9
CDR3nt: TGTGCCAGCAGCTCAGGTCCGGGGCGCGGGAACACTGAAGCTTTCTTT
CDR3aa: CASSSGPGRGNTEAFF

j_gene: TRBJ1-2
abundance: many
len: 13
d_gene: TRBD1
v_gene: TRBV7-2
CDR3nt: TGTGCCAGCAGCACTGACAGGGCTCGAGGCTACACCTTC
CDR3aa: CASSTDRARGYTF

j_gene: TRBJ2-1
abundance: -
len: 12
d_gene: -
v_gene: TRBV5-1
CDR3nt: TGCGCCAGCAGCTCGGGTGTAAAGGAGCAGTTCTTC
CDR3aa: CASSSGVKEQFF

j_gene: TRBJ1-5
abundance: few
len: 15
d_gene: -
v_gene: TRBV3-1
CDR3nt: TGTGCCAGCAGTCCTGTCTTGAATAGCAATCAGCCCCAGCATTTT
CDR3aa: CASSPVLNSNQPQHF

j_gene: TRBJ2-5
abundance: many
len: 15
d_gene: TRBD1
v_gene: TRBV5-6
CDR3nt: TGTGCCAGCAGCTTTCTAGGGACAGGGGGGGCGACCCAGTACTTC
CDR3aa: CASSFLGTGGATQYF

j_gene: TRBJ2-3
abundance: few
len: 17
d_gene: -
v_gene: TRBV5-1
CDR3nt: TGCGCCAGCAGCTTGGTAGGCGGAACTATGAGCACAGATACGCAGTATTTT
CDR3aa: CASSLVGGTMSTDTQYF

j_gene: TRBJ2-7
abundance: -
len: 15
d_gene: TRBD1
v_gene: TRBV11-2
CDR3nt: TGTGCCAGCAGCTTAGGAGGGGACAGCTTCTACGAGCAGTACTTC
CDR3aa: CASSLGGDSFYEQYF

j_gene: TRBJ2-3
abundance: -
len: 16
d_gene: TRBD2
v_gene: TRBV7-9
CDR3nt: TGTGCCAGCAGCTTGAAACCTAGCGGGAACCCAGATACGCAGTATTTT
CDR3aa: CASSLKPSGNPDTQYF

j_gene: TRBJ2-7
abundance: -
len: 15
d_gene: TRBD2
v_gene: TRBV20-1
CDR3nt: TGCAGTGCTAGAAAGGGGGGGACTAGCGGGGCCGAGCAGTACTTC
CDR3aa: CSARKGGTSGAEQYF

j_gene: TRBJ2-7
abundance: few
len: 16
d_gene: -
v_gene: TRBV6-1
CDR3nt: TGTGCCAGCAGTCCCCGCAGCACAGGGGAGGGCTACGAGCAGTACTTC
CDR3aa: CASSPRSTGEGYEQYF

j_gene: TRBJ2-2
abundance: few
len: 15
d_gene: TRBD1
v_gene: TRBV28
CDR3nt: TGTGCCAGCAGCACAGGGGGCGTTTTCTCCGGGGAGCTGTTTTTT
CDR3aa: CASSTGGVFSGELFF

j_gene: TRBJ2-5
abundance: -
len: 15
d_gene: -
v_gene: TRBV7-6
CDR3nt: TGTGCCAGCAGCTTAGTAGGGACAAGCCAAGAGACCCAGTACTTC
CDR3aa: CASSLVGTSQETQYF

j_gene: TRBJ2-1
abundance: -
len: 17
d_gene: -
v_gene: TRBV5-4
CDR3nt: TGTGCCAGCAGCTTGGAGGGAGGGGGCAGCTCCTACAATGAGCAGTTCTTC
CDR3aa: CASSLEGGGSSYNEQFF

j_gene: TRBJ2-6
abundance: -
len: 15
d_gene: -
v_gene: TRBV20-1
CDR3nt: TGCAGTGCGCCGGTCCAGGGGTCTGGGGCCAACGTCCTGACTTTC
CDR3aa: CSAPVQGSGANVLTF

j_gene: TRBJ2-3
abundance: -
len: 17
d_gene: -
v_gene: TRBV4-3
CDR3nt: TGCGCCAGCAGCCAAGATCGGGAGGGGACAGCCACAGATACGCAGTATTTT
CDR3aa: CASSQDREGTATDTQYF

j_gene: TRBJ2-1
abundance: few
len: 16
d_gene: -
v_gene: TRBV20-1
CDR3nt: TGCAGTGCTGATAGCAGAGGGGCGTCGGGACACAATGAGCAGTTCTTC
CDR3aa: CSADSRGASGHNEQFF

j_gene: TRBJ1-2
abundance: -
len: 15
d_gene: TRBD1
v_gene: TRBV20-1
CDR3nt: TGCAGTGCTAGAGCCGCGACAGGGTCAGCCTATGGCTACACCTTC
CDR3aa: CSARAATGSAYGYTF

j_gene: TRBJ1-6
abundance: few
len: 15
d_gene: TRBD1
v_gene: TRBV12-3/TRBV12-4
CDR3nt: TGTGCCAGCAGAAGTCGACAGGGCGAAGGTTCACCCCTCCACTTT
CDR3aa: CASRSRQGEGSPLHF

j_gene: TRBJ2-1
abundance: -
len: 14
d_gene: TRBD1
v_gene: TRBV24-1
CDR3nt: TGTGCCACCAGTGATTACGACAGGGCCTATGAGCAGTTCTTC
CDR3aa: CATSDYDRAYEQFF

j_gene: TRBJ2-3
abundance: few
len: 13
d_gene: -
v_gene: TRBV10-2
CDR3nt: TGCGCCAGCAGTTCTGGGTCTCCAGATACGCAGTATTTT
CDR3aa: CASSSGSPDTQYF